These 8 T cell receptor beta chains share one sample of origin, sequenced in a study of blood T cell repertoires in COVID-19. Repertoires were generated with immunoSEQ multiplex PCR, while TCRdb's copy carries only in-frame clones and drops some. Of under 100,000 clones listed, nearly 90% are singletons. The sequencing input was peripheral blood. The source is a man between 50 and 59 years old with acute or convalescent COVID-19.

The chain joins TRBV5-3 to TRBJ1-1, with D unclear. TRBV5-3 belongs to the ORF category, with a function that is uncertain. CDR3 length: 13 residues. With 4 bases removed from V and 7 bases from J, the gap between germline ends came to 14 bases. DNA for the CDR3: TGTGCCAGAAGCCCCGGCGGGGTGGGTGAAGCTTTCTTT. Amino acids: CARSPGGVGEAFF.

This chain joins TRBV7-9 and TRBJ1-2, with TRBD1 matching over 7 bases. CDR1 SEHNR and CDR2 FQNEAQ come from the germline V gene (reference sequence). With V trimmed by 3 bases and J by 10 bases, 2 bases remained unmatched. This CDR3 comprises 11 residues. The CDR3 sequence: CASSLQGDYTF. The DNA for the CDR3 is TGTGCCAGCAGCTTGCAGGGGGACTACACCTTC. Supplemented by reference TRBV7-9 and TRBJ1-2, the full variable domain reads DTGVSQNPRHKITKRGQNVTFRCDPISEHNRLYWYRQTLGQGPEFLTYFQNEAQLEKSRLLSDRFSAERPKGSFSTLEIQRTEQGDSAMYLCASSLQGDYTFGSGTRLTVV.

The chain combines TRBV29-1 with TRBJ1-4; D not resolved. CDR3 length: 14 amino acids. Trimming took 0 bases from V and 10 from J, leaving 15 bases between them. Germline assignment: CDR1 SQVTM and CDR2 ANQGSEA. The CDR3 reads CSVEDKAGDVKLFF. The CDR3 nucleotides are TGCAGCGTTGAAGATAAGGCCGGGGATGTAAAACTGTTTTTT.

The J gene is TRBJ1-6, the V gene TRBV7-8; D might be TRBD1 (5 bases). The V end lost 0 bases, the J end lost 8 bases, and 11 bases lay between the germline ends. The length of the CDR3 is 15 residues. The V gene's germline CDR1 is SGHVS and CDR2 FQNEAQ. The CDR3: CASSLALGGYSPLHF. The DNA for the CDR3 is TGTGCCAGCAGCTTAGCGCTGGGGGGTTATTCACCCCTCCACTTT.

The genes are TRBV14 and TRBJ1-1, with D uncertain. V was trimmed by 6 bases and J by 11 bases, leaving 13 bases between them. CDR3 length: 11 residues. CDR1 and CDR2 (germline): SGHDN, FVKESK. The CDR3 nucleotides are TGTGCCAGCAGTCACACGACGCGGGCTTTCTTT. Translation: CASSHTTRAFF.

The J gene is TRBJ1-3, the V gene TRBV6-5; D is undetermined. Trimming removed 2 bases from V and 0 bases from J, with 11 bases in between. The CDR3 has 16 residues. The germline V gene encodes CDR1 MNHEY and CDR2 SVGAGI. The CDR3 region has the DNA TGTGCCAGCAGTTACGGGCCAGCCACCTCTGGAAACACCATATATTTT. Translation: CASSYGPATSGNTIYF.

This rearrangement joins TRBV13 to TRBJ2-3; 15 positions match TRBD2. CDR3 length: 18 residues. J was trimmed by 3 bases and V by 5 bases; bases with no gene match: 9. Germline loops: CDR1 PRHDT, CDR2 FYEKMQ (reference sequence). DNA for the CDR3: TGTGCCAGCAGCCCCGGGACTAGCGGGGGGCAGGTTACAGATACGCAGTATTTT. It codes for CASSPGTSGGQVTDTQYF.

V usage is TRBV19 and J usage is TRBJ1-1; 10 nucleotides line up with TRBD1. This CDR3 comprises 17 residues. From germline, CDR1 is LNHDA and CDR2 SQIVND (reference sequence). V shed 3 bases and J 1 base; nucleotides not matched to a gene: 8. The CDR3 here is CASSIGTGVAGNTEAFF. The CDR3 bases are TGTGCCAGTAGTATTGGGACAGGGGTCGCCGGGAACACTGAAGCTTTCTTT.